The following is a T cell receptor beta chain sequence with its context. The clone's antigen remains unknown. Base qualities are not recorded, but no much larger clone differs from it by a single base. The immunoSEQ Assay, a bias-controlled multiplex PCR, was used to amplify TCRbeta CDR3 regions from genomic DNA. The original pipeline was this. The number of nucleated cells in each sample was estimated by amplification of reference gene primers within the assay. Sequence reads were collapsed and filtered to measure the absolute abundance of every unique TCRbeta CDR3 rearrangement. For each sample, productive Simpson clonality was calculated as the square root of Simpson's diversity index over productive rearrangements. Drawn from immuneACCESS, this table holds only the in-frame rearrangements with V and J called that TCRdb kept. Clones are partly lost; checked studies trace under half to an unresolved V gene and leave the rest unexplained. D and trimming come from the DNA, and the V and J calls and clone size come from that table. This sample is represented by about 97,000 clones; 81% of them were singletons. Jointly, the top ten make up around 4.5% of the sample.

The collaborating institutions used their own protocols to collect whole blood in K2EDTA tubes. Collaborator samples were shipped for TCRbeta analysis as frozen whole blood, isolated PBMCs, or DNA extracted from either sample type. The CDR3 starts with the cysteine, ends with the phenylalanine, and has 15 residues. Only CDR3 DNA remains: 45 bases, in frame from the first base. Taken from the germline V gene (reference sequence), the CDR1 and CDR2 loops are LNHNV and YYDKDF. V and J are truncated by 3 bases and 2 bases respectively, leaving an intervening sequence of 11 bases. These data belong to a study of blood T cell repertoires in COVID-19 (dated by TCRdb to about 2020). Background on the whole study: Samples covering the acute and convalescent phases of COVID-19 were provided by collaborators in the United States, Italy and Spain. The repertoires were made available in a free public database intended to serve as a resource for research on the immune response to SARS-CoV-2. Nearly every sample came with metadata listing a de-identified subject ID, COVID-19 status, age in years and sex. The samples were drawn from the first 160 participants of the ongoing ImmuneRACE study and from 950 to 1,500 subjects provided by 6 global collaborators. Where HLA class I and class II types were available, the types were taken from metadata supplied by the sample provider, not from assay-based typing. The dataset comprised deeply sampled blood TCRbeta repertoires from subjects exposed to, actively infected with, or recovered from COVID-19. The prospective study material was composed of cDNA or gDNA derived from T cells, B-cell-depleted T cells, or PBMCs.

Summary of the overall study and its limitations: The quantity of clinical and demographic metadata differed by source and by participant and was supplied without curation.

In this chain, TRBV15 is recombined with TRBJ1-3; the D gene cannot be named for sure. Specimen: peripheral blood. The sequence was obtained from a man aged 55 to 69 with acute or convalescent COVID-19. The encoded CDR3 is CATSSLGGAGNTIYF. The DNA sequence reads TGTGCCACCAGCAGCTTAGGAGGTGCTGGAAACACCATATATTTT.